This T cell receptor (beta chain) emerged from a study of response to subunit inactivated influenza vaccine. TCRdb analysed the RT-PCR reads with MiXCR anew, one entry per CDR3 protein. The profile covers 650,000 to 800,000 distinct CDR3 sequences, with approximately 17% appearing a single time and 11% taken by the ten largest. Germline CDR1 DFQATT, CDR2 SNEGSKA (reference sequence). CDR3 length: 14 residues. The rearrangement links TRBV20-1 to TRBJ2-1, with 12 positions matching TRBD2. The source material was PBMCs from blood, sampled roughly 5 days after vaccination. The source of this sequence is a man aged 45-65 years who received an inactivated influenza vaccine. CDR3 protein: CSAPSGGARGEQFF. CDR3 bases: TGCAGCGCACCTAGCGGGGGGGCCCGTGGGGAGCAGTTCTTC.